This T cell receptor (beta chain) was found in a study of persistence of HIV-infected CD4 T cells. Broader study findings: Compared with CD3/CD28-stimulated cells, CMV- and Gag-responding cells showed lower TCRbeta richness.

Stimulation used approximately 9.1 ug/mL lysate from CMV-infected fibroblasts. CD40L/CD69 double-negative CD45RO-high memory CD4+ T cells were collected. CD8-depleted PBMCs were stimulated 15 to 20 hours with anti-CD28/CD49d costimulation, CD40-blocking antibody and enfuvirtide. Notes on this clone: Antigen specificity is unknown.

Germline assignment: CDR1 MGHRA and CDR2 YSYEKL. There are 13 residues in the CDR3. V was clipped by 8 bases and J by 4 bases, with 14 bases between them. The immunoSEQ assay was version 4, run in survey mode. Measured with immunoSEQ multiplex PCR; TCRdb has only the in-frame clones, and not every one. The top ten hold roughly 0.8% of the sample, which has roughly 30,000 clones, approximately 80% seen once. The TCR comes from an adult woman with HIV who was CMV-seropositive. V gene TRBV4-1 combines with J gene TRBJ1-2; no definite D call. Sequencing used CD4+ T cells sorted from PBMCs after approximately 20-hour stimulation, obtained from a patient who received antiretroviral therapy. This chain's CDR3 is CASAKGPGYGYTF. The DNA for the CDR3 is TGCGCCAGCGCAAAAGGGCCGGGCTATGGCTACACCTTC.